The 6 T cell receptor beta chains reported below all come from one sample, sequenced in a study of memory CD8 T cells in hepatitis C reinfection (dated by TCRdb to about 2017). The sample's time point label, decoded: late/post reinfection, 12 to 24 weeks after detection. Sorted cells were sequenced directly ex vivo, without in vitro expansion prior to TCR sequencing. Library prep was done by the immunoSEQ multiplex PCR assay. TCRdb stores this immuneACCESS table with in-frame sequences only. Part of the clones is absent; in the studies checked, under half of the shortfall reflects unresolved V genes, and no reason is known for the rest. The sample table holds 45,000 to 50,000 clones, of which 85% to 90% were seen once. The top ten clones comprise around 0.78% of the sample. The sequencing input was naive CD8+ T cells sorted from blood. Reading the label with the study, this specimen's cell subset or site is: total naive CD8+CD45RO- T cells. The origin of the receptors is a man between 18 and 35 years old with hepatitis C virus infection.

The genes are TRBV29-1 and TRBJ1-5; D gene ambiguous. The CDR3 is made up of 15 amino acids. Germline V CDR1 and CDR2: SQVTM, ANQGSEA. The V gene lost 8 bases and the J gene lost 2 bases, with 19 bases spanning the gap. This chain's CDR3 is CSSGGRAAGNQPQHF. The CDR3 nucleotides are TGCAGCTCGGGCGGGAGGGCGGCGGGCAATCAGCCCCAGCATTTT.

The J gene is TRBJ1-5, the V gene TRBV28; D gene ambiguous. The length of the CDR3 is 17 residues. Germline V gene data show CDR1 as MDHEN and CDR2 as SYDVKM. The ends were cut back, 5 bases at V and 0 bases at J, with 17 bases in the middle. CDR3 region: CASSVDTEFNSNQPQHF. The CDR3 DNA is TGTGCCAGCAGTGTCGACACAGAGTTCAATAGCAATCAGCCCCAGCATTTT.

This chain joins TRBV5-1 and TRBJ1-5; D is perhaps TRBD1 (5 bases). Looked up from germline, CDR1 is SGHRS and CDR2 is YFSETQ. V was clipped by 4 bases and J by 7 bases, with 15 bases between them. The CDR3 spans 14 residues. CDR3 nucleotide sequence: TGCGCCAGCAGCCCCGAGTCCGGGGGGCAGCCCCAGCATTTT. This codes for CASSPESGGQPQHF.

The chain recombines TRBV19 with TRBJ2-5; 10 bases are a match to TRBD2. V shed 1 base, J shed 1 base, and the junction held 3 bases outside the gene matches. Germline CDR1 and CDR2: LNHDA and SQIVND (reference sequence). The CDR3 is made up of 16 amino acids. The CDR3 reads CASSIGTSGTQETQYF. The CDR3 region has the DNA TGTGCCAGTAGTATAGGAACTAGCGGGACCCAAGAGACCCAGTACTTC.

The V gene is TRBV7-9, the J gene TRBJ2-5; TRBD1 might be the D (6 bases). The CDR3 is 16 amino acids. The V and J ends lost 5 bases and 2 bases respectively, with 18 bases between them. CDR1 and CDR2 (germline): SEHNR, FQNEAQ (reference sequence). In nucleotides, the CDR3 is TGTGCCAGCAGCCTCCTACAGGGTCTGGGTCAAGAGACCCAGTACTTC. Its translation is CASSLLQGLGQETQYF.

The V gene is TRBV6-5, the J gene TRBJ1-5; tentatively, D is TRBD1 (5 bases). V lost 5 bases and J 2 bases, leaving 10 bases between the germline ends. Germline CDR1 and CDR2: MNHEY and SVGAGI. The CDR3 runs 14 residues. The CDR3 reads CASSEPGGNQPQHF. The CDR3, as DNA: TGTGCCAGCAGTGAACCGGGGGGCAATCAGCCCCAGCATTTT.